This T cell receptor beta chain was obtained from a study of T cell clones after liver transplantation. Study conclusions and caveats: In two subjects, few donor cells limited the measurable donor-reactive repertoire.

A note on this clone: Its target is not known.

Profiling relied on immunoSEQ multiplex PCR, and the TCRdb table lists in-frame clones only, not all of them. This sample has 45,000 to 60,000 clones; roughly 80% occur once, and the top ten carry over 6.5%. With 8 bases clipped from V and 5 bases from J, the junction kept 12 bases outside the gene matches. The CDR3 length is 14 residues. CDR1 and CDR2 from the germline V gene are SGHTS and YDEGEE. The sequencing used CD4+ T cells from blood, collected before liver transplant. The sequence derives from a human donor who received a liver transplant. The gene calls are TRBV5-8 and TRBJ2-7, with 8 bases identical to TRBD2. The DNA for the CDR3 is TGTGCCAGTAAATTCGGACTAGCTTTTGACGAGCAGTACTTC. This codes for CASKFGLAFDEQYF.